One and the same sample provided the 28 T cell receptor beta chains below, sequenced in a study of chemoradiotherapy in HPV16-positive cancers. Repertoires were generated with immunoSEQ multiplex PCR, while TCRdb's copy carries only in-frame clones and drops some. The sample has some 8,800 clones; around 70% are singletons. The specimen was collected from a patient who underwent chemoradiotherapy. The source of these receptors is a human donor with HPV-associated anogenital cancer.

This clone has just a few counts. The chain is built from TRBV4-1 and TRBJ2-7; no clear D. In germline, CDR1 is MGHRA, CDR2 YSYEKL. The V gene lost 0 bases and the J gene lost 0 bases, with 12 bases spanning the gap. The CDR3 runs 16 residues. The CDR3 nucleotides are TGCGCCAGCAGCCAAGAAGACCTACTTGGCTCCTACGAGCAGTACTTC. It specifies CASSQEDLLGSYEQYF.

The CDR3 nucleotides read TGTGCCACCAGGGCTACCGGAAACACCATATATTTT. Protein product: CATRATGNTIYF. This chain joins TRBV10-3 and TRBJ1-3; D perhaps matches TRBD1 (5 bases). The V and J ends lost 10 bases and 4 bases respectively, with 11 bases between them. CDR1 and CDR2 (germline): ENHRY, SYGVKD. This CDR3 has 12 residues.

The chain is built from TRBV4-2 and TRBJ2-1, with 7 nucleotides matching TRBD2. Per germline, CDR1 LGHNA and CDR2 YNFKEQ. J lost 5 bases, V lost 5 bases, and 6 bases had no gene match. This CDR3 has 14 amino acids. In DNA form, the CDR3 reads TGTGCCAGCAGCTTCGGCGGGGGTAACAATGAGCAGTTCTTC. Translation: CASSFGGGNNEQFF.

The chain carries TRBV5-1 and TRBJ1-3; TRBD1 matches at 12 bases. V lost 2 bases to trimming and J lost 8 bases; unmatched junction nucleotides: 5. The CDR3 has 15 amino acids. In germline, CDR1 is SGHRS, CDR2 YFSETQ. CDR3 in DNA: TGCGCCAGCAGCTTCGGGACAGGGGGCCTTGACACCATATATTTT. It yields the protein CASSFGTGGLDTIYF.

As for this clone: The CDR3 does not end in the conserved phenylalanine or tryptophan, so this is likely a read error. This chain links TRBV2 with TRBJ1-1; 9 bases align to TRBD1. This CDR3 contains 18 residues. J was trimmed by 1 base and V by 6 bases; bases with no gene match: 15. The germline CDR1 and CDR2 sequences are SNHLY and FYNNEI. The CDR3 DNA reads TGTGCCAGCAGCCACATCCGGGACAGGGCCTTTGGGAACACTGAAGCTTTCCTT. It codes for CASSHIRDRAFGNTEAFL.

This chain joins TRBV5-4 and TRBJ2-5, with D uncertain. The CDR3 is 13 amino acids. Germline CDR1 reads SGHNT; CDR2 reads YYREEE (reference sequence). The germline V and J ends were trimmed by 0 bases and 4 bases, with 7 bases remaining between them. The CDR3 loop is CASSLGPSETQYF. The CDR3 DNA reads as TGTGCCAGCAGCTTGGGTCCGTCAGAGACCCAGTACTTC. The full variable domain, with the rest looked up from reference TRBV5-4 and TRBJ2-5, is ETGVTQSPTHLIKTRGQQVTLRCSSQSGHNTVSWYQQALGQGPQFIFQYYREEENGRGNFPPRFSGLQFPNYSSELNVNALELDDSALYLCASSLGPSETQYFGPGTRLLVL.

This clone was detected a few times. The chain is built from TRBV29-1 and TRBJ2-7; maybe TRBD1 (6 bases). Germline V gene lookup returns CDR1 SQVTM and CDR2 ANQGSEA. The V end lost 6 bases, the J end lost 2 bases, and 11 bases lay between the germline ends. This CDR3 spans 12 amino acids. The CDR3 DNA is TGCAGCGTGGGGACAAACGCCTACGAGCAGTACTTC. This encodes CSVGTNAYEQYF.

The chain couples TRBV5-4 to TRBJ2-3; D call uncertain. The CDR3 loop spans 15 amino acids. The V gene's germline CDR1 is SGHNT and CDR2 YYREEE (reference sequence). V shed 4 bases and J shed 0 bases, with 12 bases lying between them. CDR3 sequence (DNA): TGTGCCAGCAGCCTCGGTATGCTGAGCACAGATACGCAGTATTTT. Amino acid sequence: CASSLGMLSTDTQYF.

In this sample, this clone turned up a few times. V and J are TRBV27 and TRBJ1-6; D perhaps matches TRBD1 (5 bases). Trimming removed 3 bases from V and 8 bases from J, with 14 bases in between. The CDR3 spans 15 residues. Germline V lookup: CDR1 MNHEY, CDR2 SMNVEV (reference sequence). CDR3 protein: CASSLRMGEHSPLHF. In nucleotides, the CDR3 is TGTGCCAGCAGTTTGCGGATGGGGGAGCATTCACCCCTCCACTTT.

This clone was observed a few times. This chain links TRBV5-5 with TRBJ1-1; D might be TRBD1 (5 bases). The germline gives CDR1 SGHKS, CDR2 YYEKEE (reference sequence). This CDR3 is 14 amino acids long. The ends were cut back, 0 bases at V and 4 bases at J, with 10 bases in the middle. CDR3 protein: CASSLGGGSTEAFF. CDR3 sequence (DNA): TGTGCCAGCAGCTTGGGGGGCGGGAGCACTGAAGCTTTCTTT.

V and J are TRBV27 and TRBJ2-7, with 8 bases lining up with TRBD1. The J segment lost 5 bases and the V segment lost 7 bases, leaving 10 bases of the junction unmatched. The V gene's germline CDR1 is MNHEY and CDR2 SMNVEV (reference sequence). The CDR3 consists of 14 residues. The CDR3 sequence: CASTPTGVKHEQYF. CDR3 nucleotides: TGTGCCAGCACTCCGACAGGGGTTAAGCACGAGCAGTACTTC.

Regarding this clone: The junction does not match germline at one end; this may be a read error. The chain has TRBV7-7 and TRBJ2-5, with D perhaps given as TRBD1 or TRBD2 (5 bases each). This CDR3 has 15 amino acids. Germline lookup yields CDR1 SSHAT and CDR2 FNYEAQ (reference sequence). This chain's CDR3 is CASSPDGAPKQTQYF. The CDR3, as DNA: TGTGCTAGCAGTCCTGACGGGGCGCCCAAACAGACCCAGTACTTC.

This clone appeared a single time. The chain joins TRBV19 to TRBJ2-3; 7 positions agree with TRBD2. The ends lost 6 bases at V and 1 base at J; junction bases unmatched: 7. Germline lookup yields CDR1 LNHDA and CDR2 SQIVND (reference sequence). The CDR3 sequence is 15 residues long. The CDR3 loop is CASRGQGGGTDTQYF. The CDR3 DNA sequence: TGTGCCAGTAGGGGGCAGGGAGGGGGCACAGATACGCAGTATTTT.

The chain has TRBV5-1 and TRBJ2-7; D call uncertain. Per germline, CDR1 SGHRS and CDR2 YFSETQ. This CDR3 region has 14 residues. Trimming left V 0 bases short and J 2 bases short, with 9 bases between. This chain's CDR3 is CASSLDFGPYEQYF. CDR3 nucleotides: TGCGCCAGCAGCTTGGACTTCGGACCCTACGAGCAGTACTTC.

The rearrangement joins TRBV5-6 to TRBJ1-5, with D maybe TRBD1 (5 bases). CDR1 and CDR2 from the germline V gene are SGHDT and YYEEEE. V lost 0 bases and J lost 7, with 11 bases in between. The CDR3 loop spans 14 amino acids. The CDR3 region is CASSLDGGGQPQHF. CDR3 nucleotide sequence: TGTGCCAGCAGCTTGGATGGGGGAGGCCAGCCCCAGCATTTT.

CDR3 sequence reads: CASSARASGGQETQYF. The CDR3, as DNA: TGTGCCAGCAGTGCCAGGGCTAGCGGGGGGCAAGAGACCCAGTACTTC. V usage is TRBV7-7 and J usage is TRBJ2-5; 11 bases line up with TRBD2. This CDR3 comprises 16 residues. In germline, CDR1 is SSHAT, CDR2 FNYEAQ (reference sequence). V shed 6 bases and J 2 bases; nucleotides not matched to a gene: 8. Looking up the rest from reference TRBV7-7 and TRBJ2-5 gives the full variable domain: GAGVSQSPRYKVTKRGQDVTLRCDPISSHATLYWYQQALGQGPEFLTYFNYEAQPDKSGLPSDRFSAERPEGSISTLTIQRTEQRDSAMYRCASSARASGGQETQYFGPGTRLLVL.

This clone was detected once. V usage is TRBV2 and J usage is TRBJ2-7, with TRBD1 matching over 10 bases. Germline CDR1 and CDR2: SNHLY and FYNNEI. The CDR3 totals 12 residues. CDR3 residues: CVGTGDSYEQYF. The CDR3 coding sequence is TGTGTGGGGACAGGGGACTCCTACGAGCAGTACTTC.

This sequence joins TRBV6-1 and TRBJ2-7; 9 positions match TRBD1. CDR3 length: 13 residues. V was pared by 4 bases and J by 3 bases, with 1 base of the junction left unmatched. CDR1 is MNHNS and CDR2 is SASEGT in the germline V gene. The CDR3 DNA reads TGTGCCAGCAGTGCGGACAGGGGCTACGAGCAGTACTTC. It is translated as CASSADRGYEQYF.

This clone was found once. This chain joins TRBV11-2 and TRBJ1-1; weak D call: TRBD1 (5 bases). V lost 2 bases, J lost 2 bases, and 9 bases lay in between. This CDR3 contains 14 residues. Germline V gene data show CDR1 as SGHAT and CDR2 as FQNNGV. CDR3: CASSLFQGNTEAFF. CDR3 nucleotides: TGTGCCAGCAGCTTATTCCAGGGAAACACTGAAGCTTTCTTT.

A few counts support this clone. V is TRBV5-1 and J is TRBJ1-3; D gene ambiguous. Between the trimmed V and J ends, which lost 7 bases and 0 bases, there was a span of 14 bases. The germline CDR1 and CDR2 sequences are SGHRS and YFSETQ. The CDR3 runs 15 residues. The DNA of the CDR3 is TGCGCCAGCTCAGCCGACACAAACTCTGGAAACACCATATATTTT. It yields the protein CASSADTNSGNTIYF.

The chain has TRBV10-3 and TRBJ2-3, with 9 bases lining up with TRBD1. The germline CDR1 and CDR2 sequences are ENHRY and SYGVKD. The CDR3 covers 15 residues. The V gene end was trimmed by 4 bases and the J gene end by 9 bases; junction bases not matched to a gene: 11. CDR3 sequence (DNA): TGTGCCATCAGTGCAGGACAGGGGAGGGGGTGGACGCAGTATTTT. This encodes CAISAGQGRGWTQYF.

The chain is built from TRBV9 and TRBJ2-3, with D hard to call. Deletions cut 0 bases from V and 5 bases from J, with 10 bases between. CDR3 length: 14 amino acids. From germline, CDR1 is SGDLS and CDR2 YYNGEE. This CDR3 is CASSVDALQDTQYF. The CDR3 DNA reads TGTGCCAGCAGCGTAGACGCCCTCCAAGATACGCAGTATTTT. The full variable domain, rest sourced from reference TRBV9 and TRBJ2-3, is DSGVTQTPKHLITATGQRVTLRCSPRSGDLSVYWYQQSLDQGLQFLIQYYNGEERAKGNILERFSAQQFPDLHSELNLSSLELGDSALYFCASSVDALQDTQYFGPGTRLTVL.

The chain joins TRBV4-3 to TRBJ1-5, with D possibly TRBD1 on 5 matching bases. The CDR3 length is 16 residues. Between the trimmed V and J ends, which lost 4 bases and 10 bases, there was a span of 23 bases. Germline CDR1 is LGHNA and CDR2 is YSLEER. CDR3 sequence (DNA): TGCGCCAGCAGCCCAGCCGTGACAGCCAAGCAAGGACCCCAGCATTTT. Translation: CASSPAVTAKQGPQHF.

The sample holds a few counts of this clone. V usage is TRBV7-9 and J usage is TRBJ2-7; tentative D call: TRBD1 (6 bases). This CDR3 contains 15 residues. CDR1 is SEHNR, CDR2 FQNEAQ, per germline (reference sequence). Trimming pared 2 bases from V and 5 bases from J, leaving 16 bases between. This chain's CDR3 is CASSLLGGVSDEQYF. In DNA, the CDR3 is TGTGCCAGCAGCTTACTAGGGGGTGTCAGCGACGAGCAGTACTTC.

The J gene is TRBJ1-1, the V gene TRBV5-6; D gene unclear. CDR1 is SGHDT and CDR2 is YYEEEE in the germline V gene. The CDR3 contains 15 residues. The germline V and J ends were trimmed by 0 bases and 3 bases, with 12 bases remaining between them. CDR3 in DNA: TGTGCCAGCAGCTTGGGCCGGGTCTGGGACACTGAAGCTTTCTTT. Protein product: CASSLGRVWDTEAFF.

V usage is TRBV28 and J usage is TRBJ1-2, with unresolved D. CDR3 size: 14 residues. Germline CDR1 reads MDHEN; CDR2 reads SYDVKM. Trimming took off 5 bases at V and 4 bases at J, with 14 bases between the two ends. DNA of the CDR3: TGTGCCAGCAGTCTAGCGCGGGTACTCTATGGCTACACCTTC. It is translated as CASSLARVLYGYTF.

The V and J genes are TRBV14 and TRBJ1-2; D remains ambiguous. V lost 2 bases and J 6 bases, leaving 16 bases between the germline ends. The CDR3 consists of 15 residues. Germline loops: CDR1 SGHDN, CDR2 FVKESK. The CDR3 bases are TGTGCCAGCAGCCAATTTAGTGTGGCCTCAGATGGCTACACCTTC. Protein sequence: CASSQFSVASDGYTF.

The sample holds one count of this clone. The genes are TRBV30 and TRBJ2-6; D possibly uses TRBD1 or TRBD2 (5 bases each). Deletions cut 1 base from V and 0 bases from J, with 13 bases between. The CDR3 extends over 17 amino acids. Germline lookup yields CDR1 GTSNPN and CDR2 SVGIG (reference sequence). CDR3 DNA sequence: TGTGCCTGGAGTGAACCGGGACGGATCTCTGGGGCCAACGTCCTGACTTTC. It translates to CAWSEPGRISGANVLTF.